This T cell receptor (beta chain) was identified during a study of blood T cell repertoires in COVID-19. Germline-derived CDR1 and CDR2 are SQVTM and ANQGSEA. V lost 7 bases and J 1 base, leaving 16 bases between the germline ends. The CDR3 length is 14 residues. Sequenced by immunoSEQ multiplex PCR; TCRdb stores in-frame clones only, minus some. The repertoire includes 150,000 to 200,000 clones, approximately 90% of them detected once, and under 15% sits in the top ten. The source of this sequence is a woman aged 70-85 years with COVID-19, enrolled during active disease. The chain has TRBV29-1 and TRBJ1-1, with D possibly being TRBD1 (6 bases). Sequenced: peripheral blood. The CDR3 DNA is TGCAGCGCACCCTCCGGGACACCGAACACTGAAGCTTTCTTT. This translates into CSAPSGTPNTEAFF.